The clone carrying this T cell receptor (beta chain) was observed at least ten times. Antigen unknown. This sample is part of a study of T cells in Graves' hyperthyroidism and ophthalmopathy. Study-wide background: Prior to any treatment, at the point of initial diagnosis, peripheral blood was collected.

This CDR3 has 18 residues. The ends lost 1 base at V and 2 bases at J; junction bases unmatched: 7. The V gene's germline CDR1 is PRHDT and CDR2 FYEKMQ (reference sequence). Whole-study results and caveats: Ophthalmopathy, which appeared later, was predicted by the model a median 6.5 months before onset.

Not enrolled were patients with uncontrolled infection, other autoimmune disease, pregnancy or lactation. RNA transcripts served as the template for amplifying TCR beta CDR3 regions. First-round RT-PCR targeting the TCR CDR3 was performed with the HTBI primer set. TCRdb independently ran MiXCR on the multiplex PCR reads; one entry per CDR3 protein. This table has some 500,000 distinct CDR3 sequences, around 16% appearing once. Sequenced: blood. The clonotype originates from a woman between 25 and 40 years old with Graves' ophthalmopathy. The chain recombines TRBV13 with TRBJ2-3; 12 positions match TRBD2. The CDR3 nucleotides read TGTGCCAGCAGCTTAGTACTAGCGGGAGGACCGACCACAGATACGCAGTATTTT. Protein sequence: CASSLVLAGGPTTDTQYF. Variable domain in full (rest from reference TRBV13 and TRBJ2-3): AAGVIQSPRHLIKEKRETATLKCYPIPRHDTVYWYQQGPGQDPQFLISFYEKMQSDKGSIPDRFSAQQFSDYHSELNMSSLELGDSALYFCASSLVLAGGPTTDTQYFGPGTRLTVL.